This is a list of T cell receptor beta chains from one sample in a study of blood T cell repertoires in COVID-19. The assay was immunoSEQ multiplex PCR, and TCRdb's table has in-frame clones only and misses some. The sample lists tens of thousands of clones, over 80% seen once, with around 7.9% in the top ten. The source material was peripheral blood. The source of these receptors is a man between 50 and 59 years old with active COVID-19. Each CDR3 is given without its conserved first and last residue. Size values are once, few and many counts, or a class for expanded clones, and some rows have none.

cdr3_aa,cdr3_length,clone_size,v_call
ASSPRGESGRSKTQY,15,-,TRBV18
ASAQSGEATNEQF,13,-,TRBV19
ASSFTSLGELF,11,-,TRBV11-3
ASRDRRNEKLF,11,-,TRBV19
ASAGAIQETQY,11,-,TRBV7-7
ASSLGVGQGAGNTIY,15,once,TRBV7-8
AWSRVAVDTQY,11,few,TRBV30
ASSRLTSPSYEQY,13,-,TRBV3-1/TRBV3-2
ASTPDRGFNYGYT,13,-,TRBV19
ASTPVGAGGPIYEQY,15,-,TRBV27
ASSWQGWSYEQY,12,few,TRBV27
ASSLSRGGGYT,11,-,TRBV28
ASSSKPGTTTYEQY,14,-,TRBV6-2/TRBV6-3
ASSLTGYTEAF,11,-,TRBV3-1/TRBV3-2
AWIHSITLNTGELF,14,-,TRBV30
ASRSQGSGNTIY,12,once,TRBV6-5
ASSIGFFGQGAPEAF,15,-,TRBV19
ASSLPPTGGTEAF,13,-,TRBV28
ASSLVNGAEAF,11,-,TRBV7-2
ASSRSGGGTDTQY,13,-,TRBV7-9
ASSLSSSPLH,10,-,TRBV28
ASSLAGFSYNSPLH,14,-,TRBV5-5
ASSLPDRTEAF,11,few,TRBV27
ASSAVAGGPSDTQY,14,-,TRBV9
ASSFGRGATNEKLF,14,-,TRBV5-1
ASSVVLDTGELF,12,-,TRBV9
ASSFLSSYEQY,11,-,TRBV5-1
ASSQEAGGPDEQF,13,-,TRBV4-2
ASSYKGDTDTQY,12,-,TRBV6-2/TRBV6-3
ASSRGQGAYEQY,12,-,TRBV6-5
ASSSNPFGGSSYNEQF,16,-,TRBV7-6
ASSYGRGNEKLF,12,-,TRBV6-5
ASSRDRGGSSPLH,13,-,TRBV18
ASSHTLEGATEAF,13,once,TRBV3-1/TRBV3-2
ASSSESGTSSNSPLH,15,once,TRBV7-9
ASRGQPYGYT,10,-,TRBV28
ASSGFNTGDSNYGYT,15,once,TRBV9
ASSLRGLETQY,11,-,TRBV12-3/TRBV12-4
ASSLLVSDTQY,11,-,TRBV28
ASSQGGTGYGQPQH,14,-,TRBV7-2
ASRITGNYGYT,11,-,TRBV19
AWSRNDRDTGELF,13,-,TRBV30
SASLYRGGFDEKLF,14,-,TRBV20-1
ASSFNTGEGGYT,12,-,TRBV7-2
ASSLVVSSTGELF,13,-,TRBV7-9
AWSQILLGAGGEKLF,15,-,TRBV30
ASSVVAAEGEQF,12,-,TRBV9
ASSFKRGPNTGELF,14,few,TRBV5-1
ASSSLAGGTGELF,13,few,TRBV7-3